Sequencing of this T cell receptor beta chain was carried out in a study of blood T cells in healthy people across ages. Regarding the study as a whole: Estimated diversity that came from one million T cells was considered an underestimate. Relative to aged donors, long-lived donors carried more naive CD4+ cells and displayed higher diversity.

Turning to this clonotype: Its antigen is currently unknown.

There are 18 residues in the CDR3. Deletions cut 3 bases from V and 0 bases from J, with 20 bases between. From germline, CDR1 is MDHEN and CDR2 SYDVKM. Then a second PCR, running roughly 7 to 11 cycles, was carried out with a sample-barcoded 5' primer and a J-beta primer mix. In TCRdb, the 5' RACE reads were re-called with MiXCR into one record per CDR3 protein. This table holds 850,000 to 1,300,000 distinct CDR3 sequences, under 55% found once. This TCR came from a woman aged 55-75 years in good health. Input material: blood. The genes are TRBV28 and TRBJ1-1; the D gene is possibly TRBD1 (5 bases). The CDR3 here is CASSFPKPPGRMNTEAFF. In nucleotides, the CDR3 is TGTGCCAGCAGTTTTCCGAAACCCCCAGGGAGGATGAACACTGAAGCTTTCTTT.